The entry below gives a single T cell receptor beta chain sequence along with its context. The antigen is unknown. The whole isolated RNA underwent reverse transcription, so sequencing captured expressed TCRB transcripts. Clones were sequenced by immunoSEQ multiplex PCR, and TCRdb holds only the in-frame ones, with some missing. The table lists under 400,000 clones, roughly 12% of them singletons. The data are from a study of beta chain features in type 1 diabetes. Study conclusions and caveats: Highly expressing activated T cells could be over-counted with a cDNA template. Any HLA-type effect on TCRB rearrangement remained unresolved here.

The CDR3 is 14 residues long. CDR1 MGHRA and CDR2 YSYEKL come from the germline V gene. The V end was cut by 0 bases, the J end by 3 bases, with 8 bases between. Sample: naive CD4+ T cells from blood. This chain joins TRBV4-1 and TRBJ1-2; D remains unclear. The clonotype was recovered from a man aged 18-30 years in good health. CDR3 sequence (DNA): TGCGCCAGCAGCCAAGAGGAGGGCCACTATGGCTACACCTTC. Its protein product is CASSQEEGHYGYTF.